The sequence of this TCR beta chain was determined in a study of Graves' ophthalmopathy and Graves' hyperthyroidism. Turning to the study itself: No treatment had been given when peripheral blood was collected at initial diagnosis.

The study, taken as a whole, reports: A model built from 13 signatures distinguished ophthalmopathy from stable hyperthyroidism with approximately 88% sensitivity and 81.08% specificity. Prediction of ophthalmopathy progression reached around 70% sensitivity and 72% to 75% specificity. The blood repertoire also included most expanded thyroid clonotypes above 0.001 frequency.

The CDR3 loop spans 18 amino acids. Germline V lookup: CDR1 SEHNR, CDR2 FQNEAQ (reference sequence). V shed 3 bases, J shed 6 bases, and the junction held 16 bases outside the gene matches. This clonotype appeared once. Its antigen is still unknown. Amplification of TCR beta CDR3 regions used RNA transcripts. HTBI-primed first-round RT-PCR preceded second-round multiplex PCR. TCRdb itself ran the multiplex PCR reads through MiXCR, one entry per CDR3 protein. This table has about 230,000 distinct CDR3 sequences, 40% to 50% appearing once. Sequenced input: peripheral blood. The receptor was isolated from an adult man with Graves' ophthalmopathy. V usage is TRBV7-9 and J usage is TRBJ2-7, with 11 bases fitting TRBD1. CDR3 region: CASSLNVRSWDRGFEQYF. In DNA, the CDR3 is TGTGCCAGCAGCTTGAATGTTAGGTCATGGGACAGGGGGTTCGAGCAGTACTTC.